This section outlines one TCR beta chain sequence together with its context. What this receptor recognizes is not known. Qualities for individual bases were not recorded, and no much larger clone is one base off. Participants in the prospective study were aged roughly 18 to 100 years, lived in under 30 United States geographic areas, and enrolled through a virtual design. In the prospective study, participants were assigned to cohorts based on the clinical history participants reported in a screening survey and a study questionnaire. Each participant in the prospective study had whole blood, serum and a nasopharyngeal or oropharyngeal swab collected by mobile phlebotomists. Participants in the prospective study had the option to provide additional blood draws and questionnaires over a roughly 2-month period. Blood samples from the prospective study were shipped frozen or at room temperature prior to DNA extraction.

The data were taken from a study of blood T cell repertoires in COVID-19 (dated by TCRdb to the early 2020s). Study-wide context: Collaborator samples came from the United States, Italy and Spain and covered acute and convalescent phases of COVID-19. Deeply sampled blood TCRbeta repertoires from subjects exposed to, actively infected with, or recovered from COVID-19 were included in the dataset. Sample metadata almost always included a de-identified subject ID, COVID-19 status, age in years and sex. HLA class I and class II types, where available, came from metadata supplied by the sample provider rather than from assay-based typing. Samples were obtained from the ongoing ImmuneRACE study (first 160 participants) and from some 1,300 subjects provided by 6 global collaborators. The material from the prospective study consisted of cDNA or gDNA derived from T cells, B-cell-depleted T cells, or PBMCs. The repertoires were made available in a free public database intended to serve as a resource for research on the immune response to SARS-CoV-2.

TCRbeta CDR3 regions were amplified from genomic DNA by means of the immunoSEQ Assay, a bias-controlled multiplex PCR. Processing in the source paper ran as follows. The number of nucleated cells in each sample was estimated from the amplification of reference gene primers within the assay. To quantify the absolute abundance of each unique TCRbeta CDR3 rearrangement, sequence reads were collapsed and filtered. For each sample, productive Simpson clonality was calculated by taking the square root of Simpson's diversity index across productive rearrangements. The clones in this table, taken by TCRdb from immuneACCESS, are in-frame only. Not every clone is retained; where verified, under half of the shortfall comes from an unresolved V gene, and the cause of the rest is unknown. The V and J calls and clone size are taken from that table; D and trimming were inferred from the DNA. Across this sample there are some 190,000 clones, with approximately 85% seen only once. In total, the top ten clones hold 5.6% of the sample.

Beyond this particular receptor, the publication reports: How much clinical and demographic metadata was included differed by source and by participant, and the metadata was provided uncurated.

This clonotype was sampled from a man aged 35 to 55 with acute COVID-19. Sequencing was performed on PBMCs or T cells enriched from blood (not recorded which).

The DNA sequence is given as TGTGCCAGCAGCTCTGGGACTTTCGGCTACACCTTC. It encodes CASSSGTFGYTF. The receptor chain draws on TRBV7-2 and TRBJ1-2; the best D guess is TRBD1, with 5 bases matching. CDR1 and CDR2 (SGHTA, FQGNSA) derive from the germline V gene. The CDR3 covers 12 residues, taking in both the cysteine and the phenylalanine. Here the CDR3 DNA is all that survives: 36 bases in frame from base 1. The trim is 4 bases for V and 8 bases for J, with a gap of 11 bases between the germline ends.